These T cell receptor beta chains were read from a single sample in a study of T cell responses to AZD1222 COVID-19 vaccine. The method was immunoSEQ multiplex PCR; TCRdb's version includes in-frame clones alone and lacks a portion of them. The profile shows approximately 82,000 clones, roughly nine tenths of them singletons. This specimen was peripheral blood, taken 28 days after the second AZD1222 dose. These receptors originate from an adult who received the AZD1222 COVID-19 vaccine. The conserved cysteine and the conserved F or W are not part of the CDR3 here.

J gene,V gene,CDR3 protein
TRBJ2-3,TRBV3-1/TRBV3-2,ASSPPGLLGDTQY
TRBJ2-5,TRBV14,ASSQAGVGTQY
TRBJ2-2,TRBV30,AGVGPFNAGELF
TRBJ2-2,TRBV11-2,ASSLTGTNTGELF
TRBJ2-7,TRBV5-1,ASSFSRASSYEQY
TRBJ2-2,TRBV3-1/TRBV3-2,ASSHTTGMTGELF
TRBJ1-1,TRBV25-1,ASSPWGRGRTEAF
TRBJ1-1,TRBV6-1,ASSEGRYGGQGTEAF
TRBJ1-4,TRBV18,ASSPSGALGEKLF
TRBJ2-3,TRBV7-9,ASSLALAGARTDTQY
TRBJ2-7,TRBV7-2,ASSWTSGGDYEQY
TRBJ1-5,TRBV6-5,ASSRDREGQPQH
TRBJ2-2,TRBV4-1,ASSQGTSGGGELF
TRBJ1-2,TRBV9,ASSPGQGAYGYT
TRBJ1-2,TRBV18,ASSPTNRAGGGYT
TRBJ1-1,TRBV4-2,ASKTSRGQGKGTEAF
TRBJ1-1,TRBV11-3,ASSYRGLNTEAF
TRBJ2-3,TRBV5-1,ASIGADGAGTQY
TRBJ2-7,TRBV7-8,ASSLGQIYEQY
TRBJ2-1,TRBV4-3,ASSQVEGDYNEQF
TRBJ1-5,TRBV4-1,ASSQGWGTSSNQPQH
TRBJ2-1,TRBV9,ASSVFGGEGYNEQF
TRBJ1-1,TRBV5-6,ASSLGVMNTEAF
TRBJ1-1,TRBV9,ASGALKNTEAF
TRBJ1-4,TRBV19,ASTGDTLNEKLF
TRBJ1-3,TRBV7-2,ASSLAGRSGNTIY
TRBJ1-2,TRBV29-1,SVEDRGANTNYGYT
TRBJ2-1,TRBV4-1,ASSQPSRDPYNEQF
TRBJ1-3,TRBV5-1,ASSLETGLYGNTIY
TRBJ1-2,TRBV2,ASRWTGVGYGYT
TRBJ1-2,TRBV28,ASTTPLNYGYT
TRBJ1-6,TRBV7-2,ASSLVGYSPLH
TRBJ1-2,TRBV6-1,ASSEVHGGNYGYT
TRBJ2-2,TRBV6-5,ASSYGQGYTGELF
TRBJ2-7,TRBV30,AWSAPYEQY
TRBJ2-3,TRBV3-1/TRBV3-2,ASSQETGGQGYWTDTQY
TRBJ1-3,TRBV6-6,ASSLQGTGNRNTIY
TRBJ2-1,TRBV6-5,ASSKRQGAIDEQF
TRBJ2-5,TRBV27,ASSPRLAETQY
TRBJ2-1,TRBV11-2,ASSPRVSNEQF
TRBJ2-3,TRBV7-8,ASSTDRGTDTQY
TRBJ2-1,TRBV12-3/TRBV12-4,ASTGGEQF
TRBJ1-6,TRBV7-8,ASGTGRNSPLH
TRBJ2-5,TRBV5-4,ASSLGDTQETQY
TRBJ1-2,TRBV4-1,ASSQDHNPPVSGYT
TRBJ1-3,TRBV9,ASSVWGSQEASGNTIY
TRBJ2-7,TRBV6-7,ASSYSKFRRDYEQY
TRBJ1-3,TRBV7-3,ASSALRGPGNTIY
TRBJ1-6,TRBV19,ASGVSSYNSPLH
TRBJ1-2,TRBV30,AWTPYRGTINYGYT
TRBJ1-5,TRBV4-1,ASSQEFRGTRNSNQPQH
TRBJ2-3,TRBV19,ASSIRTGGTDTQY
TRBJ2-3,TRBV6-5,ASAQGADTQY
TRBJ1-2,TRBV10-3,AISEAGEEDYT
TRBJ1-6,TRBV19,ASKDASNSPLH
TRBJ2-2,TRBV7-9,ASSATGATNTGELF
TRBJ2-7,TRBV4-3,ASSQDEVDGEQY